The present TCR beta chain was sequenced within a study of technical replicates of blood from several donors. Libraries were prepared by immunoSEQ multiplex PCR; TCRdb keeps only in-frame clonotypes and omits some of them. This table has 95,000 to 100,000 clones, under 97% appearing once. The CDR3 sequence is 14 residues long. Looked up from germline, CDR1 is SEHNR and CDR2 is FQNEAQ (reference sequence). Trimming stripped 4 bases from V and 3 bases from J, with 10 bases between. This TCR was recovered from a human donor in good health. This sequence joins TRBV7-9 and TRBJ2-1; D might be TRBD2 (6 bases). Sequencing used T cells isolated from PBMCs. In nucleotides, the CDR3 is TGTGCCAGCAGCTCCGGGAGCCGCTACAATGAGCAGTTCTTC. Its protein product is CASSSGSRYNEQFF.